The T cell receptor (beta chain) described here comes from a study of cytomegalovirus exposure and HLA in healthy donors. The sample holds a few counts of this clone. This PCR relied on a set of 60 Vbeta primers and 13 Jbeta primers. TCRdb's table, derived via immunoSEQ multiplex PCR, lists solely in-frame clones and lacks some. The data contain 40,000 to 45,000 clones, 75% to 90% of them singletons. V was cut by 6 bases and J by 9 bases, with 18 bases left in between. Germline V CDR1 and CDR2: KGHSH, LQKENI. The CDR3 consists of 13 residues. The TCR was taken from a woman aged 35 to 49 in good health and CMV-seropositive. Sequences were obtained from PBMCs. The gene calls are TRBV18 and TRBJ2-7; D is unclear. The DNA for the CDR3 is TGTGCCAGCTCGCCCGACGGGTACTTGGGGCAGTACTTC. Its protein is CASSPDGYLGQYF.